The rows below give T cell receptor beta chains drawn from one sample of a study of blood T cells in healthy people across ages. TCRdb called the 5' RACE reads again in MiXCR, with one record for every CDR3 protein. In the table there are about 1.1 million distinct CDR3 sequences, more than 30% of which are singletons. Sequencing was carried out using blood. These receptors were collected from a man between 18 and 29 years old in good health. The CDR3 runs from the conserved cysteine through the conserved F or W. D genes are given only for firm matches. Not every row has a clone size; where given, it reads once, few, many or a size class.

v_gene: TRBV6-6
d_gene: -
abundance: -
j_gene: TRBJ1-6
len: 16
CDR3aa: CASSYSQGADNSPLHF
CDR3nt: TGTGCCAGCAGTTACTCGCAAGGGGCCGATAATTCACCCCTCCACTTT

v_gene: TRBV3-1
d_gene: -
abundance: -
j_gene: TRBJ1-4
len: 16
CDR3aa: CASSQENGRTGEKLFF
CDR3nt: TGTGCCAGCAGCCAAGAAAACGGGCGGACCGGTGAAAAACTGTTTTTT

v_gene: TRBV28
d_gene: -
abundance: few
j_gene: TRBJ2-5
len: 13
CDR3aa: CASSFASRETQYF
CDR3nt: TGTGCCAGCAGTTTTGCCAGCAGGGAGACCCAGTACTTC

v_gene: TRBV29-1
d_gene: -
abundance: many
j_gene: TRBJ2-7
len: 12
CDR3aa: CSVEEQDYEQYF
CDR3nt: TGCAGCGTTGAGGAGCAAGACTACGAGCAGTACTTC

v_gene: TRBV6-1
d_gene: TRBD1
abundance: -
j_gene: TRBJ2-7
len: 17
CDR3aa: CASREINGQDPSYEQYF
CDR3nt: TGTGCCAGCAGGGAGATCAACGGACAGGACCCTTCCTACGAGCAGTACTTC

v_gene: TRBV29-1
d_gene: -
abundance: -
j_gene: TRBJ1-1
len: 14
CDR3aa: CSVKRRDQNTEAFF
CDR3nt: TGCAGCGTTAAAAGACGTGATCAGAACACTGAAGCTTTCTTT

v_gene: TRBV6-2/TRBV6-3
d_gene: -
abundance: few
j_gene: TRBJ2-5
len: 14
CDR3aa: CASSTGGVQETQYF
CDR3nt: TGTGCCAGCAGTACGGGCGGGGTCCAAGAGACCCAGTACTTC

v_gene: TRBV11-1
d_gene: TRBD1
abundance: -
j_gene: TRBJ1-2
len: 14
CDR3aa: CASSSPDRGHGYTF
CDR3nt: TGTGCCAGCAGCTCCCCGGACAGGGGGCATGGCTACACCTTC

v_gene: TRBV5-5
d_gene: -
abundance: -
j_gene: TRBJ2-3
len: 16
CDR3aa: CASSPGTRLFTDAQYF
CDR3nt: TGTGCCAGCAGCCCCGGGACACGTCTTTTCACAGATGCGCAGTATTTT

v_gene: TRBV4-1
d_gene: -
abundance: many
j_gene: TRBJ2-1
len: 13
CDR3aa: CASSPWTDNEQFF
CDR3nt: TGCGCCAGCAGCCCTTGGACAGACAATGAGCAGTTCTTC

v_gene: TRBV7-2
d_gene: TRBD1
abundance: few
j_gene: TRBJ1-2
len: 18
CDR3aa: CASSLTTGGETPSEGYTF
CDR3nt: TGTGCCAGCAGCTTAACGACAGGGGGTGAAACACCTTCTGAGGGCTACACCTTC

v_gene: TRBV12-3/TRBV12-4
d_gene: TRBD1
abundance: few
j_gene: TRBJ2-3
len: 13
CDR3aa: CASSSDRADTQYF
CDR3nt: TGTGCCAGCAGTTCTGACAGGGCAGATACGCAGTATTTT

v_gene: TRBV5-1
d_gene: TRBD1
abundance: -
j_gene: TRBJ1-1
len: 14
CDR3aa: CASSDGQAVGVAFF
CDR3nt: TGCGCCAGCAGCGACGGACAGGCGGTGGGAGTAGCTTTCTTT

v_gene: TRBV29-1
d_gene: -
abundance: few
j_gene: TRBJ2-7
len: 14
CDR3aa: CSVGGGHPRGEQYF
CDR3nt: TGCAGCGTTGGGGGTGGACACCCCCGTGGCGAGCAGTACTTC

v_gene: TRBV12-3/TRBV12-4
d_gene: -
abundance: few
j_gene: TRBJ1-5
len: 14
CDR3aa: CASRGSRSNQPQHF
CDR3nt: TGTGCCAGCAGAGGATCGAGGAGCAATCAGCCCCAGCATTTT

v_gene: TRBV4-1
d_gene: TRBD2
abundance: once
j_gene: TRBJ2-3
len: 17
CDR3aa: CASSQGVASGGADTQYF
CDR3nt: TGCGCCAGCAGCCAAGGTGTGGCTAGCGGGGGGGCAGATACGCAGTATTTT

v_gene: TRBV3-1
d_gene: -
abundance: -
j_gene: TRBJ1-2
len: 13
CDR3aa: CASSQVYGYGYTF
CDR3nt: TGTGCCAGCAGCCAAGTGTACGGCTATGGCTACACCTTC

v_gene: TRBV20-1
d_gene: -
abundance: few
j_gene: TRBJ2-1
len: 12
CDR3aa: CSSAGAYNEQFF
CDR3nt: TGCAGTTCCGCAGGGGCCTACAATGAGCAGTTCTTC

v_gene: TRBV11-2
d_gene: -
abundance: few
j_gene: TRBJ2-1
len: 15
CDR3aa: CASRNLVGPWDEQFF
CDR3nt: TGTGCCAGCAGAAACCTAGTAGGTCCTTGGGATGAGCAGTTCTTC

v_gene: TRBV20-1
d_gene: -
abundance: -
j_gene: TRBJ1-3
len: 14
CDR3aa: CSARDRRAGNTIYF
CDR3nt: TGCAGTGCTAGAGATCGGAGGGCTGGAAACACCATATATTTT

v_gene: TRBV7-9
d_gene: TRBD1
abundance: -
j_gene: TRBJ1-1
len: 18
CDR3aa: CASSLTPRDSKENRGAFF
CDR3nt: TGTGCCAGCAGCCTCACCCCTAGGGACTCTAAAGAAAACAGGGGTGCTTTCTTT

v_gene: TRBV29-1
d_gene: -
abundance: many
j_gene: TRBJ2-3
len: 13
CDR3aa: CSVDRVGTDTQYF
CDR3nt: TGCAGCGTTGACAGGGTGGGCACAGATACGCAGTATTTT

v_gene: TRBV6-2/TRBV6-3
d_gene: -
abundance: -
j_gene: TRBJ2-5
len: 15
CDR3aa: CASSSRTLFKETQYF
CDR3nt: TGTGCCAGCAGTTCTAGGACCCTGTTTAAGGAGACCCAGTACTTC

v_gene: TRBV7-9
d_gene: -
abundance: few
j_gene: TRBJ1-1
len: 13
CDR3aa: CASSSRDLTEAFF
CDR3nt: TGTGCCAGCAGCTCTAGGGATCTAACTGAAGCTTTCTTT

v_gene: TRBV3-1
d_gene: TRBD2
abundance: few
j_gene: TRBJ2-3
len: 18
CDR3aa: CASSQVLAGGPVVDTQYF
CDR3nt: TGTGCCAGCAGCCAAGTTCTAGCGGGGGGGCCCGTCGTTGATACGCAGTATTTT

v_gene: TRBV20-1
d_gene: TRBD1
abundance: few
j_gene: TRBJ2-7
len: 12
CDR3aa: CSANDRGREQYF
CDR3nt: TGCAGTGCAAACGACAGGGGGAGGGAGCAGTACTTC

v_gene: TRBV20-1
d_gene: -
abundance: few
j_gene: TRBJ2-7
len: 14
CDR3aa: CSARGLNSSYEQYF
CDR3nt: TGCAGTGCTAGAGGGCTAAACAGCTCCTACGAGCAGTACTTC